This T cell receptor beta chain was identified in a study of shared clonotypes between healthy human individuals. V trimming: 0 bases; J trimming: 8 bases; junction bases outside the gene matches: 5. The CDR3 is 15 amino acids. From germline, CDR1 is SGHTA and CDR2 FQGNSA. The table lists this clone with a count of one. Its antigen is undetermined. Profiled with immunoSEQ multiplex PCR; TCRdb holds only in-frame clones, not every one. In the table there are over a million clones, about 75% of which are singletons. Whole-study findings and limits: Though the depth was large, rarefaction showed that sorted-subset sequencing was incomplete. Researchers sampled only blood; tissue repertoires likely differ. Against clonotypes common to all four donors, non-shared ones had lower generation probabilities.

Material for sequencing was memory CD4+ T cells sorted from blood. Sample subset: CD45RA-negative fraction. The chain is built from TRBV7-2 and TRBJ1-2; TRBD1 agrees at 11 bases. The origin of this receptor is a man younger than 35 in good health. The CDR3, as DNA: TGTGCCAGCAGCTTAGCCGGACAGGGGGCAAGGGGCTACACCTTC. Translated, it gives CASSLAGQGARGYTF.